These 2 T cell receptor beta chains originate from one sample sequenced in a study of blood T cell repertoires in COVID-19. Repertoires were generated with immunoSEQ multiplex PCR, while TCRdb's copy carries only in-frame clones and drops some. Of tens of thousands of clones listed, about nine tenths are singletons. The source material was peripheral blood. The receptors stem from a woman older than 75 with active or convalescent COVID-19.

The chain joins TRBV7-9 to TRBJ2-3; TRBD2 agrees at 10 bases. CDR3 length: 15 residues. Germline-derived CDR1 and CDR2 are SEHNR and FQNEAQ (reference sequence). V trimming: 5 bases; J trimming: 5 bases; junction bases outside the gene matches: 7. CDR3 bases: TGTGCCAGCAGCGGGAGCGGGGGGGTTCAAGATACGCAGTATTTT. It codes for CASSGSGGVQDTQYF. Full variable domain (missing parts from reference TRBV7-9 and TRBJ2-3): DTGVSQNPRHKITKRGQNVTFRCDPISEHNRLYWYRQTLGQGPEFLTYFQNEAQLEKSRLLSDRFSAERPKGSFSTLEIQRTEQGDSAMYLCASSGSGGVQDTQYFGPGTRLTVL.

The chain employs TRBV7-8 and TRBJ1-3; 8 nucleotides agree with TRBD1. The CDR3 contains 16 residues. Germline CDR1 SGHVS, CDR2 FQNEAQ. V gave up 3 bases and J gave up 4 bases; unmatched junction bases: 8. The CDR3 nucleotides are TGTGCCAGCAGCTTGAATCAGGGGGCTTGGGGAAACACCATATATTTT. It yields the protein CASSLNQGAWGNTIYF. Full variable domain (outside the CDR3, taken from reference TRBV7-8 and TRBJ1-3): GAGVSQSPRYKVAKRGQDVALRCDPISGHVSLFWYQQALGQGPEFLTYFQNEAQLDKSGLPSDRFFAERPEGSVSTLKIQRTQQEDSAVYLCASSLNQGAWGNTIYFGEGSWLTVV.